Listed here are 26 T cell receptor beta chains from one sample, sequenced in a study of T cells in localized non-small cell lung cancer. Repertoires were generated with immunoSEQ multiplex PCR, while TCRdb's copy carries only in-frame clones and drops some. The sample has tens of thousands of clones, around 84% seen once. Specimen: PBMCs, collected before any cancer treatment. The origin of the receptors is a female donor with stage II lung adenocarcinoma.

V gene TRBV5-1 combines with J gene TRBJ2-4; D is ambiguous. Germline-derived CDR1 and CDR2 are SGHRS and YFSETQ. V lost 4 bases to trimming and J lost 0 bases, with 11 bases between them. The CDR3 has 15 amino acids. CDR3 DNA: TGCGCCAGCAGCGAAGTGGGATTAGCCAAAAACATTCAGTACTTC. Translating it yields CASSEVGLAKNIQYF.

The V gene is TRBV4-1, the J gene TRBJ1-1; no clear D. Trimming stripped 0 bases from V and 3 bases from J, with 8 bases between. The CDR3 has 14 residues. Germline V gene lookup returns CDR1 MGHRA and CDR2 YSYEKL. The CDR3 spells CASSQDAVYTEAFF. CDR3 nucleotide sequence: TGCGCCAGCAGCCAAGATGCAGTATACACTGAAGCTTTCTTT.

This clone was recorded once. The CDR3 region is CASSLAGADTQYF. The CDR3 nucleotides read TGTGCCAGCAGCTTGGCCGGGGCAGATACGCAGTATTTT. This chain links TRBV5-6 with TRBJ2-3, with D possibly being TRBD2 (5 bases). Trimming shortened V by 0 bases and J by 4 bases, and 6 bases separated the two germline ends. Germline V gives CDR1 SGHDT, CDR2 YYEEEE. The CDR3 is 13 amino acids.

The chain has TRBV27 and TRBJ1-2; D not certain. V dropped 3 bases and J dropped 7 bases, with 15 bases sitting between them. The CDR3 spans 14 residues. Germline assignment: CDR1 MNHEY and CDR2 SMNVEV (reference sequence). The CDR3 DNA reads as TGTGCCAGCAGTTTTGGCAGGCCGGGCGGTGGCTACACCTTC. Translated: CASSFGRPGGGYTF.

The CDR3 here is CASSLAGAYEQFF. The CDR3 coding sequence is TGTGCCAGCAGCTTAGCAGGGGCGTATGAGCAGTTCTTC. The chain couples TRBV7-6 to TRBJ2-1; weak D call: TRBD1 (5 bases). Germline assignment: CDR1 SGHVS and CDR2 FNYEAQ. V shed 0 bases and J shed 8 bases, with 8 bases lying between them. There are 13 residues in the CDR3.

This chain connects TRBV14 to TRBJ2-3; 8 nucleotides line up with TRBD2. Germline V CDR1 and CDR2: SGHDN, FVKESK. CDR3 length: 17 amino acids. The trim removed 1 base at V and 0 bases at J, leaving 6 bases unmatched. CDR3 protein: CASSQGRGGTSTDTQYF. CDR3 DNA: TGTGCCAGCAGCCAAGGCCGCGGGGGGACTAGCACAGATACGCAGTATTTT. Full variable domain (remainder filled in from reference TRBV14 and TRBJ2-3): EAGVTQFPSHSVIEKGQTVTLRCDPISGHDNLYWYRRVMGKEIKFLLHFVKESKQDESGMPNNRFLAERTGGTYSTLKVQPAELEDSGVYFCASSQGRGGTSTDTQYFGPGTRLTVL.

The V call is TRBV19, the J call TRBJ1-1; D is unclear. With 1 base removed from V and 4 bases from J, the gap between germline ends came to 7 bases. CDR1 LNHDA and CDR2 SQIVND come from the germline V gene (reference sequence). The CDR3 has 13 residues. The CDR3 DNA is TGTGCCAGTAGTATAGCCCTTTTCACTGAAGCTTTCTTT. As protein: CASSIALFTEAFF.

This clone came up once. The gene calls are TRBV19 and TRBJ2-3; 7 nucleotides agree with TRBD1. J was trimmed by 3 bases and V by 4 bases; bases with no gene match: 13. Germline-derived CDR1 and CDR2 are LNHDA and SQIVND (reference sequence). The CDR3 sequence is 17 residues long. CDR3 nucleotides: TGTGCCAGTAGTAGGGGGATCGGCGAGGGGGCAACAGATACGCAGTATTTT. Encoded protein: CASSRGIGEGATDTQYF.

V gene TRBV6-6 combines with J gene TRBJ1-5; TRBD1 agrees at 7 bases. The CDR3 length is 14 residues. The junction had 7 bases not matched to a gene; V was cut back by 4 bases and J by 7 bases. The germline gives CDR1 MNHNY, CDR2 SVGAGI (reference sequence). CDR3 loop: CASSLTGTHQPQHF. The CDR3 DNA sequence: TGTGCCAGCAGTTTGACAGGGACGCACCAGCCCCAGCATTTT.

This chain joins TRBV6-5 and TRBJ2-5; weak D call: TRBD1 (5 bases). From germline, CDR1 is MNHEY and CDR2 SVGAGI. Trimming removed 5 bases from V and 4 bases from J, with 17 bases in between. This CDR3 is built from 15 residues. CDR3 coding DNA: TGTGCCAGCAGTCGAAACCCCCAGGGAAGAGAGACCCAGTACTTC. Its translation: CASSRNPQGRETQYF.

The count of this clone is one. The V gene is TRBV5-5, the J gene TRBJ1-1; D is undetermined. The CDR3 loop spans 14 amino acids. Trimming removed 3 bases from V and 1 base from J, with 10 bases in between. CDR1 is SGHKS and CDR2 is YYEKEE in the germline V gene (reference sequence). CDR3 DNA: TGTGCCAGCAGCTGGTTCGTGGGGAACACTGAAGCTTTCTTT. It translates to CASSWFVGNTEAFF. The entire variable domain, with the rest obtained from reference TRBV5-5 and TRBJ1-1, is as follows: DAGVTQSPTHLIKTRGQQVTLRCSPISGHKSVSWYQQVLGQGPQFIFQYYEKEERGRGNFPDRFSARQFPNYSSELNVNALLLGDSALYLCASSWFVGNTEAFFGQGTRLTVV.

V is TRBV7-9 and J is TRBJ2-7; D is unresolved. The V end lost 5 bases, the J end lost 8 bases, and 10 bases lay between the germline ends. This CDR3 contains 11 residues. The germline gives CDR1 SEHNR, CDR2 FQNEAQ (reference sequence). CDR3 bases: TGTGCCAGCAGCCCCGACCGAAAGCAGTACTTC. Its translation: CASSPDRKQYF.

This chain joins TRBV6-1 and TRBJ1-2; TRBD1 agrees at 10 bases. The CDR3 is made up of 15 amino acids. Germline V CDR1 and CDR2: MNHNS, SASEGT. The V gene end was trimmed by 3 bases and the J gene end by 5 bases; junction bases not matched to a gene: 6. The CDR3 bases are TGTGCCAGCAGTGAGAGACAGGGGGCAGGGTATGGCTACACCTTC. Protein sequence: CASSERQGAGYGYTF.

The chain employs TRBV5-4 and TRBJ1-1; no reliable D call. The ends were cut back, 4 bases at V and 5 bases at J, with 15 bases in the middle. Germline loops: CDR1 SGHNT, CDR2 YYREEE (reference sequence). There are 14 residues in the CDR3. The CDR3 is CASSPGYGFTEAFF. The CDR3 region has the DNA TGTGCCAGCAGCCCAGGTTATGGCTTTACTGAAGCTTTCTTT.

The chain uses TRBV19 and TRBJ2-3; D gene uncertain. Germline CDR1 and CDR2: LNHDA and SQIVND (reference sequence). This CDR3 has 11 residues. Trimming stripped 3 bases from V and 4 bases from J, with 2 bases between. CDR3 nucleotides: TGTGCCAGTAGTATTGCAGATACGCAGTATTTT. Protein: CASSIADTQYF.

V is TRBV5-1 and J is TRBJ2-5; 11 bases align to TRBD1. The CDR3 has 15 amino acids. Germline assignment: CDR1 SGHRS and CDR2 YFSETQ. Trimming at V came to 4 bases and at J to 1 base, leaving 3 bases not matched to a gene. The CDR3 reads CASSQGTGGQETQYF. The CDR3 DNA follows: TGCGCCAGCAGCCAGGGGACAGGGGGCCAAGAGACCCAGTACTTC.

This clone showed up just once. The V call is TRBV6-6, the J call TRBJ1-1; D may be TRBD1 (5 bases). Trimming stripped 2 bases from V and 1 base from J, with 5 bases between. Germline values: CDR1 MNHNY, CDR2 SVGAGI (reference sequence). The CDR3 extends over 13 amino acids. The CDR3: CASSYGGNTEAFF. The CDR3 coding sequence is TGTGCCAGCAGTTACGGGGGGAACACTGAAGCTTTCTTT.

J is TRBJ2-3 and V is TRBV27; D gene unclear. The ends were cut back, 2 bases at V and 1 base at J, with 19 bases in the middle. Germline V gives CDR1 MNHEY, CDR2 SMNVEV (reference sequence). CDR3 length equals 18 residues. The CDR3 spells CASSLTYWNTAGTDTQYF. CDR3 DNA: TGTGCCAGCAGTTTAACTTATTGGAACACGGCGGGCACAGATACGCAGTATTTT.

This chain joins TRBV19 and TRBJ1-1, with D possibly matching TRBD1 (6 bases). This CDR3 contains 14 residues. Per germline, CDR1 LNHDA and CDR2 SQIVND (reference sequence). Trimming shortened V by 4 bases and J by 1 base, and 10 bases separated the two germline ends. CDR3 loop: CASSTRTENTEAFF. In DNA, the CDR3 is TGTGCCAGTAGTACTAGGACAGAGAACACTGAAGCTTTCTTT.

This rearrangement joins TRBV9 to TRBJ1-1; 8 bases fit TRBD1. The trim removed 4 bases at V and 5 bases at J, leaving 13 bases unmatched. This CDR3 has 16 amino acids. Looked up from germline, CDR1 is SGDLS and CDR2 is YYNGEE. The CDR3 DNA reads TGTGCCAGCAGCCGGGAGGCAGGGGGCGGGGGGACTGAAGCTTTCTTT. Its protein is CASSREAGGGGTEAFF. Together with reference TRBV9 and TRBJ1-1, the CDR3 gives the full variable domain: DSGVTQTPKHLITATGQRVTLRCSPRSGDLSVYWYQQSLDQGLQFLIQYYNGEERAKGNILERFSAQQFPDLHSELNLSSLELGDSALYFCASSREAGGGGTEAFFGQGTRLTVV.

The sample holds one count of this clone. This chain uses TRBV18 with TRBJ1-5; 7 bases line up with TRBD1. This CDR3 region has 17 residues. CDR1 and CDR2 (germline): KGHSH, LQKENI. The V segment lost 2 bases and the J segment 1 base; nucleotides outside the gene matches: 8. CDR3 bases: TGTGCCAGCTCACCAAAATCGGACAGGAGCAGCAATCAGCCCCAGCATTTT. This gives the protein CASSPKSDRSSNQPQHF.

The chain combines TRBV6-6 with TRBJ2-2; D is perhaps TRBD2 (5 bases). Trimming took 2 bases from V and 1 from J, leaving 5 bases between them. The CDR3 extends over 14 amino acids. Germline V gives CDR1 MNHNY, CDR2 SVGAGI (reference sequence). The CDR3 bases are TGTGCCAGCAGTTACAGCGGGAACACCGGGGAGCTGTTTTTT. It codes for CASSYSGNTGELFF.

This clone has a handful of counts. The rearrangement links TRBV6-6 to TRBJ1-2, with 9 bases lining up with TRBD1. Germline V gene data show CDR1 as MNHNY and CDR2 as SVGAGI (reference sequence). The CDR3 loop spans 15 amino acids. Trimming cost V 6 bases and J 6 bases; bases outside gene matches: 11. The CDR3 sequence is CASRRDRVLYDGYTF. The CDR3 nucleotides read TGTGCCAGCAGACGGGACAGGGTACTATACGATGGCTACACCTTC.

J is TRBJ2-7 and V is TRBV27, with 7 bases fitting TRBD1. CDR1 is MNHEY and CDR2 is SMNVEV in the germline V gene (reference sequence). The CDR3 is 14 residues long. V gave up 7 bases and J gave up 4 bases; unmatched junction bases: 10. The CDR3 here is CASKISGTVYEQYF. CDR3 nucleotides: TGTGCCAGCAAAATTTCCGGGACAGTGTACGAGCAGTACTTC.

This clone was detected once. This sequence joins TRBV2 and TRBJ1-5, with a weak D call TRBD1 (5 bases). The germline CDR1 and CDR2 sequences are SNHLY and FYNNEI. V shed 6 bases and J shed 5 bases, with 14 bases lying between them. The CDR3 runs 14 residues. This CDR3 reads CASRDGGGHQPQHF. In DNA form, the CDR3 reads TGTGCCAGCAGGGACGGGGGGGGTCATCAGCCCCAGCATTTT.

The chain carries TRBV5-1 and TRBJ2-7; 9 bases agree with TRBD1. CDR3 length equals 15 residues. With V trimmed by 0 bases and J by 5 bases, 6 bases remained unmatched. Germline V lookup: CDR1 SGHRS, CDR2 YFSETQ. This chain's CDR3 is CASSLALGTGNEQYF. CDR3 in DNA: TGCGCCAGCAGCTTGGCCCTAGGGACAGGGAACGAGCAGTACTTC.